Shown below are 15 T cell receptor beta chains from a single sample sequenced in a study of blood T cell repertoires in COVID-19. Sequenced by immunoSEQ multiplex PCR; TCRdb stores in-frame clones only, minus some. The data contain about 260,000 clones, less than 90% of them seen just once; the ten biggest clones take up less than 2%. Source material: peripheral blood. The receptor set was obtained from a woman between 40 and 50 years old who had recovered from COVID-19.

V is TRBV7-2 and J is TRBJ2-1, with 8 bases matching TRBD2. There are 16 residues in the CDR3. The ends lost 5 bases at V and 3 bases at J; junction bases unmatched: 9. Germline assignment: CDR1 SGHTA and CDR2 FQGNSA. The DNA of the CDR3 is TGTGCCAGCAGCCTGGGGCGGGGGGCTCTCTACAATGAGCAGTTCTTC. The encoded protein is CASSLGRGALYNEQFF.

The J gene is TRBJ2-2, the V gene TRBV6-4; D is perhaps TRBD1 (6 bases). The ends were cut back, 5 bases at V and 6 bases at J, with 10 bases in the middle. This CDR3 has 13 residues. Germline loops: CDR1 MRHNA, CDR2 SNTAGT. CDR3 loop: CASSLGGAGELFF. The CDR3 DNA sequence: TGTGCCAGCAGTTTAGGGGGAGCCGGGGAGCTGTTTTTT.

This clone was seen a single time. This chain links TRBV5-4 with TRBJ2-1; 10 bases are a match to TRBD2. CDR1 is SGHNT and CDR2 is YYREEE in the germline V gene (reference sequence). Trimming took 2 bases from V and 9 from J; bases not matched to a gene: 5. The CDR3 covers 14 residues. The CDR3, as DNA: TGTGCCAGCAGCTTTAGCGGGGGGCGTAGTGAGCAGTTCTTC. This gives the protein CASSFSGGRSEQFF.

V is TRBV27 and J is TRBJ2-4; 8 nucleotides match TRBD1. Germline loops: CDR1 MNHEY, CDR2 SMNVEV (reference sequence). The V segment lost 6 bases and the J segment 4 bases; nucleotides outside the gene matches: 5. The CDR3 totals 14 residues. The CDR3 loop reads CASSKDRVKNIQYF. CDR3 nucleotide sequence: TGTGCCAGCAGCAAGGACAGGGTTAAAAACATTCAGTACTTC.

The rearrangement links TRBV28 to TRBJ1-1, with TRBD1 as a possible D gene (6 bases). This CDR3 region has 14 residues. Trimming left V 7 bases short and J 5 bases short, with 17 bases between. Germline V gene lookup returns CDR1 MDHEN and CDR2 SYDVKM. CDR3 coding DNA: TGTGCCAGCACCACAGGGCCTCATGGGACTGAAGCTTTCTTT. Its protein product is CASTTGPHGTEAFF. The entire variable domain, with the rest obtained from reference TRBV28 and TRBJ1-1, is as follows: DVKVTQSSRYLVKRTGEKVFLECVQDMDHENMFWYRQDPGLGLRLIYFSYDVKMKEKGDIPEGYSVSREKKERFSLILESASTNQTSMYLCASTTGPHGTEAFFGQGTRLTVV.

This clone has a single count. The rearrangement links TRBV27 to TRBJ2-6; D might be TRBD1 (6 bases). This CDR3 has 14 residues. Trimming removed 10 bases at V and 4 bases at J, with 14 bases between. Germline V gene lookup returns CDR1 MNHEY and CDR2 SMNVEV (reference sequence). In DNA, the CDR3 is TGTGCCACCAAACCCCAGGGGGGGGCCAACGTCCTGACTTTC. This gives the protein CATKPQGGANVLTF.

The rearrangement joins TRBV6-5 to TRBJ1-6; TRBD1 agrees at 7 bases. CDR3 size: 12 residues. CDR1 is MNHEY, CDR2 SVGAGI, per germline. The ends lost 5 bases at V and 13 bases at J; junction bases unmatched: 5. For the CDR3, the DNA is TGTGCCAGCAGTCGCAGGGGGAAGCCCCTCCACTTT. Its protein product is CASSRRGKPLHF.

This rearrangement joins TRBV6-6 to TRBJ1-1, with 7 nucleotides matching TRBD1. Germline V gene sequence: CDR1 MNHNY, CDR2 SVGAGI (reference sequence). Trimming removed 0 bases from V and 6 bases from J; junction bases left unmatched: 7. This CDR3 has 15 residues. CDR3 in amino acids: CASSYSRDSIAEAFF. For the CDR3, the DNA is TGTGCCAGCAGTTACTCGAGGGACAGTATAGCTGAAGCTTTCTTT.

The V call is TRBV28, the J call TRBJ2-7; possibly TRBD1 for D (6 bases). The CDR3 sequence is 11 residues long. CDR1 is MDHEN, CDR2 SYDVKM, per germline. V gave up 7 bases and J gave up 8 bases, with 12 bases separating them. The CDR3 region has the DNA TGTGCCAGCACCCTTCAGGGGAAGCAGTACTTC. Amino acids: CASTLQGKQYF.

V gene TRBV21-1 combines with J gene TRBJ2-7; the listed D gene, TRBD2, was not tested against the DNA. TRBV21-1 is reported as a pseudogene. The CDR3 runs 15 residues. The CDR3 here is CASKGTSGGAYEQYF. The CDR3 nucleotides are TGTGCCAGCAAGGGGACTAGCGGGGGGGCCTACGAGCAGTACTTC.

The chain couples TRBV5-6 to TRBJ1-3; D not resolved. The V gene's germline CDR1 is SGHDT and CDR2 YYEEEE. This CDR3 comprises 15 residues. The V and J ends lost 2 bases and 0 bases respectively, with 9 bases between them. The CDR3 nucleotides read TGTGCCAGCAGCTTTCAGGCTCTCTCTGGAAACACCATATATTTT. Encoded protein: CASSFQALSGNTIYF. Drawing the rest from reference TRBV5-6 and TRBJ1-3, the complete variable domain is DAGVTQSPTHLIKTRGQQVTLRCSPKSGHDTVSWYQQALGQGPQFIFQYYEEEERQRGNFPDRFSGHQFPNYSSELNVNALLLGDSALYLCASSFQALSGNTIYFGEGSWLTVV.

The rearrangement links TRBV10-3 to TRBJ2-5; a weak D match, TRBD2 (6 bases). The V end was cut by 4 bases, the J end by 5 bases, with 14 bases between. Germline CDR1 is ENHRY and CDR2 is SYGVKD. CDR3 size: 14 residues. CDR3 residues: CAISVTGTEETQYF. CDR3 nucleotides: TGTGCCATCAGTGTCACCGGGACTGAGGAGACCCAGTACTTC.

The rearrangement uses TRBV14 and TRBJ1-1; D not resolved. Germline assignment: CDR1 SGHDN and CDR2 FVKESK. Trimming stripped 2 bases from V and 1 base from J, with 8 bases between. The CDR3 is 14 residues long. In nucleotides, the CDR3 is TGTGCCAGCAGCCAACCTTCAGGGAACACTGAAGCTTTCTTT. Its translation is CASSQPSGNTEAFF. Drawing the rest from reference TRBV14 and TRBJ1-1, the complete variable domain is EAGVTQFPSHSVIEKGQTVTLRCDPISGHDNLYWYRRVMGKEIKFLLHFVKESKQDESGMPNNRFLAERTGGTYSTLKVQPAELEDSGVYFCASSQPSGNTEAFFGQGTRLTVV.

The chain joins TRBV7-6 to TRBJ1-4; 7 nucleotides line up with TRBD1. Germline CDR1 reads SGHVS; CDR2 reads FNYEAQ. CDR3 length equals 17 residues. V was pared by 2 bases and J by 0 bases, with 6 bases of the junction left unmatched. The CDR3 is CASSLRDSWPTNEKLFF. Here the CDR3 DNA reads TGTGCCAGCAGCTTACGGGACAGTTGGCCAACTAATGAAAAACTGTTTTTT.

The CDR3: CASSPRGSNQPQHF. CDR3 DNA sequence: TGTGCCAGCAGCCCCAGGGGAAGCAATCAGCCCCAGCATTTT. The V gene is TRBV7-9, the J gene TRBJ1-5; D might be TRBD1 (6 bases). This CDR3 contains 14 residues. Trimming took 5 bases from V and 1 from J, leaving 9 bases between them. CDR1 and CDR2 (germline): SEHNR, FQNEAQ (reference sequence).